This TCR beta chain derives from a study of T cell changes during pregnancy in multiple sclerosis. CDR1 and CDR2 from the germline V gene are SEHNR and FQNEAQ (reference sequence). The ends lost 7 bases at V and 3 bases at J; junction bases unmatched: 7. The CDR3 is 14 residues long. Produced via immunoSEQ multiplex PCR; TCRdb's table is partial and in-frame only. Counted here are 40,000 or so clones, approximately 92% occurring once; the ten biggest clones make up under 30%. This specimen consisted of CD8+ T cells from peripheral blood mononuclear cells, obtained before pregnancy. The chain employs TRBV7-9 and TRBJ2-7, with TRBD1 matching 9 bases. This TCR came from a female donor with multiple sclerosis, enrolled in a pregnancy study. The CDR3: CASKSGTGSYEQYF. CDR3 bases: TGTGCCAGCAAATCCGGGACAGGGAGCTACGAGCAGTACTTC.